The clone carrying this T cell receptor beta chain appeared once. Its antigen is as yet unknown. TCRdb re-called the 5' RACE reads with MiXCR, one entry per CDR3 protein. The repertoire holds a few hundred thousand distinct CDR3 sequences, with less than 20% as singletons. This specimen belongs to a study of T-cell memory formation after mild COVID-19. Study outcomes and limitations: Second-wave clones with a day 37 peak had unconfirmed SARS-CoV-2 specificity. Clones shrinking from day 15 to 85 showed even CD4/CD8 mixes; later expanders tilted CD4+.

The CDR3 is 14 amino acids. The V end was cut by 1 base, the J end by 4 bases, with 10 bases between. Germline CDR1 and CDR2: SGHTA and FQGNSA. Sequencing used PBMCs or a T cell subset sorted from them (not recorded which). The receptor comes from a man between 18 and 29 years old who had mild COVID-19 (a few samples of this study predate the infection). Cell type and time point are not known. The rearrangement uses TRBV7-2 and TRBJ1-2; D unresolved. The CDR3 protein is CASSLGLTIYGYTF. The DNA for the CDR3 is TGTGCCAGCAGCTTAGGTCTTACAATCTATGGCTACACCTTC.